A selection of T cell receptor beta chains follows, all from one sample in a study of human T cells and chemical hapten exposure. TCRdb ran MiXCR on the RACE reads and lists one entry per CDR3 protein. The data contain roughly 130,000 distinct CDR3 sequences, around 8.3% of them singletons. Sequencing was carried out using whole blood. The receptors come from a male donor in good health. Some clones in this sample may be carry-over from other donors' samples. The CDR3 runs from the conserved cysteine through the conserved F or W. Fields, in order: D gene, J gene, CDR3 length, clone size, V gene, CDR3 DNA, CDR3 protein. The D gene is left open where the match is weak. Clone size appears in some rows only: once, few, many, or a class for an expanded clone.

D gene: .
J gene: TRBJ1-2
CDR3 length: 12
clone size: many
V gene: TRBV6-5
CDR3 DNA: TGTGCCAGCAGAATTACAGGGTCTGGCTACACCTTC
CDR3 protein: CASRITGSGYTF

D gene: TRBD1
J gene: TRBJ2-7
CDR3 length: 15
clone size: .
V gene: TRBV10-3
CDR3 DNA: TGTGCCATCGGGATAACCGGGACAGGGGTTGACGAGCAGTACTTC
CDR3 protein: CAIGITGTGVDEQYF

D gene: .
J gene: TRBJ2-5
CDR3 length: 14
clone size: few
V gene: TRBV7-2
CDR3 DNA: TGTGCCAGCTCCGTCGGCGGATCCCAAGAGACCCAGTACTTC
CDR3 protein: CASSVGGSQETQYF

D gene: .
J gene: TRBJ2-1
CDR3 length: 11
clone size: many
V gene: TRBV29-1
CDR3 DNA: TGCAGCGTTGGAACCTACAATGAGCAGTTCTTC
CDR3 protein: CSVGTYNEQFF

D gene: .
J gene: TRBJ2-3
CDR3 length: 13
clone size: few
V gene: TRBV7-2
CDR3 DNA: TGTGCCAGCAGCTCCGGGTTCACAGATACGCAGTATTTT
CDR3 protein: CASSSGFTDTQYF

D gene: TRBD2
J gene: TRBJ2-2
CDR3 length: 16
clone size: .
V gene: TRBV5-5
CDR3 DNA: TGTGCCAGCAGCATCCCAAGCGGGGTTAGCACCGGGGAGCTGTTTTTT
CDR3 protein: CASSIPSGVSTGELFF

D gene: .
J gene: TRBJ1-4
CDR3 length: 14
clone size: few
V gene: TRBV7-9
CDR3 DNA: TGTGCCAGCAGCTCTGGGGGTCGCCGAGAAAAACTGTTTTTT
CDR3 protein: CASSSGGRREKLFF

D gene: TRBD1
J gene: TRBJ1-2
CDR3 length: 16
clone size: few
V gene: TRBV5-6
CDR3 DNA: TGTGCCAGCAGCCCAACGGGGACAGGGGGCGCCTATGGCTACACCTTC
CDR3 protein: CASSPTGTGGAYGYTF

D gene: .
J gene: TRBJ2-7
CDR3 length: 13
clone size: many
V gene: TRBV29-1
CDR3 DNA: TGCAGCGTTGAACCCCAGGGTGCCTACGAGCAGTACTTC
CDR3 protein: CSVEPQGAYEQYF

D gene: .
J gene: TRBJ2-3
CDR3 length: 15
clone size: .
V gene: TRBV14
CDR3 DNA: TGTGCCAGCAGCCAAGATTCGCTCCGCACAGATACGCAGTATTTT
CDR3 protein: CASSQDSLRTDTQYF

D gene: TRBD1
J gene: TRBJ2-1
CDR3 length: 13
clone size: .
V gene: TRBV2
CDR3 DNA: TGTGCCAGCCCCCGGGACAGACCGAATGAGCAGTTCTTC
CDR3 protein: CASPRDRPNEQFF

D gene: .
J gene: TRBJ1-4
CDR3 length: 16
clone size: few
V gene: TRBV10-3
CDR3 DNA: TGTGCCATCAGTGGGACAGCACTCGCGGCTAATGAAAAACTGTTTTTT
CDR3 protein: CAISGTALAANEKLFF

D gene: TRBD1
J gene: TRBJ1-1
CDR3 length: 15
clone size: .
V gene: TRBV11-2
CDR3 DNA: TGTGCCAGCAGCTACCCCAGGACAGGGGGGACTGAAGCTTTCTTT
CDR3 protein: CASSYPRTGGTEAFF

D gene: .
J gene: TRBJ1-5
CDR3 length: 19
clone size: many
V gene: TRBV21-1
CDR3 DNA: TGTGCCAGCAGCAAAGTTAGGGGACAGGGGGACCTTAGCAATCAGCCCCAGCATTTT
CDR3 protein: CASSKVRGQGDLSNQPQHF

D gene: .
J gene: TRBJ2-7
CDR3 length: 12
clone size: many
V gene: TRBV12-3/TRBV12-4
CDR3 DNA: TGTGCCAGCAGGGGGGAAAACTACGAGCAGTACTTC
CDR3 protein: CASRGENYEQYF

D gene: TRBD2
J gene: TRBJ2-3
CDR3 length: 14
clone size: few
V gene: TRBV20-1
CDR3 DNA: TGCAGTGCTCCTCCTAGCGGTAGCACAGATACGCAGTATTTT
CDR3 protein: CSAPPSGSTDTQYF

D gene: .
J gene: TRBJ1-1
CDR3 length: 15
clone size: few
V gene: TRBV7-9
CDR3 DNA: TGTGCCAGCAGCCCCGTGGGGCGGCCGAACACTGAAGCTTTCTTT
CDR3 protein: CASSPVGRPNTEAFF

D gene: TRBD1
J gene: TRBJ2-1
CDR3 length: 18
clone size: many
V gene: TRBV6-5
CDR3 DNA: TGTGCCAGCAGTTACATCATCACTCGGGACAGATTTTGGCATGAGCAGTTCTTC
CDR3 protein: CASSYIITRDRFWHEQFF

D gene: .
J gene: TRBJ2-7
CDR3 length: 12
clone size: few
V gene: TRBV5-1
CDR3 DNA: TGCGCCAGCACCGGGGAGGACTACGAGCAGTACTTC
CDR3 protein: CASTGEDYEQYF

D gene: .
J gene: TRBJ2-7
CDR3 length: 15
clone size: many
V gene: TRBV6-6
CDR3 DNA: TGTGCCAGCAGAGGGACCAATGAACGCTCCTACGAGCAGTACTTC
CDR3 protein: CASRGTNERSYEQYF

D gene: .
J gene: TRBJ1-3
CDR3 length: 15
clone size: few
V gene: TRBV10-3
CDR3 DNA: TGTGCCATCAGTGAACCCCAAACAGGGCCAAACACCATATATTTT
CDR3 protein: CAISEPQTGPNTIYF

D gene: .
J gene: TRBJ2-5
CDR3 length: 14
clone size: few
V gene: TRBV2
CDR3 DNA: TGTGCCAGCAGGGGGATCGGACCCGGGGAGACCCAGTACTTC
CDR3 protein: CASRGIGPGETQYF

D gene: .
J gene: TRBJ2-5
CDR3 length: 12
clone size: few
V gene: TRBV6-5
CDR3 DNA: TGTGCCAGCAGGGGGGGCGGCGAGACCCAGTACTTC
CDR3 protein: CASRGGGETQYF